This T cell receptor (beta chain) emerged from a study of T cells in Graves' hyperthyroidism and ophthalmopathy. Findings of the study overall: Appearing also in blood were most of the thyroid clonotypes expanded above 0.001.

This clonotype has ten or more counts. Its antigen is unknown. Exclusion followed for patients with uncontrolled infection, other autoimmune disease, pregnancy or lactation. Amplified regions were TCR beta CDR3 sequences from RNA transcripts. The TCR CDR3 first-round RT-PCR relied on the HTBI primer set. TCRdb reprocessed the multiplex PCR reads via MiXCR and lists one record per CDR3 protein. Here the sample spans 550,000 to 800,000 distinct CDR3 sequences, 17% being singletons. Trimming left V 5 bases short and J 7 bases short, with 14 bases between. Germline V lookup: CDR1 MDHEN, CDR2 SYDVKM. This CDR3 region has 14 residues.

Sequenced sample: blood. This sequence originates from a man in his forties or fifties with Graves' hyperthyroidism. The chain carries TRBV28 and TRBJ2-2, with unresolved D. CDR3 in DNA: TGTGCCAGCAGTACCTTAAAGGACGGCGGGGAGCTGTTTTTT. It specifies CASSTLKDGGELFF.